These 3 T cell receptor beta chains came from one sample sequenced in a study of OX40 agonist ivuxolimab in advanced cancers. Here immunoSEQ multiplex PCR was the method, and the copy in TCRdb shows in-frame clones only, minus some. Among about 80,000 clones listed, approximately 92% were seen once. The source material was CD4+ or CD8+ T cells sorted from blood, sampled in a trial of the OX40 agonist ivuxolimab. The origin of the receptors is an adult with an advanced solid tumor such as melanoma, head and neck, liver or kidney cancer.

As to this clone: In the same sample, other DNA sequences code for this CDR3. The rearrangement uses TRBV6-6 and TRBJ1-6; D gene ambiguous. Germline V gene data show CDR1 as MNHNY and CDR2 as SVGAGI (reference sequence). The V gene lost 0 bases and the J gene lost 6 bases, with 6 bases spanning the gap. This CDR3 is built from 14 residues. CDR3 region: CASSYSGFNSPLHF. The CDR3 nucleotides are TGTGCCAGCAGTTACTCTGGATTTAATTCACCCCTCCACTTT.

The chain has TRBV7-9 and TRBJ2-2; 9 bases map to TRBD1. J lost 1 base, V lost 4 bases, and 4 bases had no gene match. CDR3 length equals 16 residues. Germline V gives CDR1 SEHNR, CDR2 FQNEAQ (reference sequence). In DNA, the CDR3 is TGTGCCAGCAGCTCTTCGGGACAGGGGAACACCGGGGAGCTGTTTTTT. This encodes CASSSSGQGNTGELFF.

V usage is TRBV4-1 and J usage is TRBJ2-2, with D perhaps matching TRBD1 (6 bases). The V end lost 6 bases, the J end lost 2 bases, and 19 bases lay between the germline ends. Germline V gene sequence: CDR1 MGHRA, CDR2 YSYEKL. CDR3 length: 17 amino acids. The CDR3 region is CASSQGWGRENTGELFF. CDR3 nucleotide sequence: TGCGCCAGCAGTCAGGGGTGGGGTCGAGAAAACACCGGGGAGCTGTTTTTT.